This entry describes one TCR beta chain. This entry comes from a study of T-cell memory formation after mild COVID-19. 5'RACE primed at constant segments yielded TCR alpha and TCR beta cDNA libraries bearing sample barcodes and UMIs. TCRdb used MiXCR to reprocess the 5' RACE reads, holding one entry per CDR3 protein. The profile shows just under 150,000 distinct CDR3 sequences, 6% of them singletons. The V gene end was trimmed by 4 bases and the J gene end by 4 bases; junction bases not matched to a gene: 7. Germline V lookup: CDR1 SGHRS, CDR2 YFSETQ. The CDR3 is 15 amino acids. This receptor was identified in an adult woman who had mild COVID-19 (a few samples of this study predate the infection). Cell type and time point are not known. The gene calls are TRBV5-1 and TRBJ2-3; 9 bases align to TRBD2. The sequencing sample was made of PBMCs or a T cell subset sorted from them (not recorded which). The CDR3 nucleotides read TGCGCCAGCAGCCTACTTGGCGGGGGGGCAGATACGCAGTATTTT. This sequence encodes CASSLLGGGADTQYF.